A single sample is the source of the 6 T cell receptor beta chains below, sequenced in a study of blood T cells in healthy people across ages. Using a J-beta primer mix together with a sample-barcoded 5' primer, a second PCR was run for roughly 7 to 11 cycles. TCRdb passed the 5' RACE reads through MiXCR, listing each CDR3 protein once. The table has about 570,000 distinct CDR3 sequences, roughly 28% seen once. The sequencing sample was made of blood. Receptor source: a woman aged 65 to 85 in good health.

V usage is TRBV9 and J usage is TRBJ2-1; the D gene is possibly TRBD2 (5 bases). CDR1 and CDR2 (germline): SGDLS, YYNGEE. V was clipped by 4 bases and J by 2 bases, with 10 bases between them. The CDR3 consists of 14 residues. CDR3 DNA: TGTGCCAGCAGCCCGACCGGGGCCTACAATGAGCAGTTCTTC. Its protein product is CASSPTGAYNEQFF.

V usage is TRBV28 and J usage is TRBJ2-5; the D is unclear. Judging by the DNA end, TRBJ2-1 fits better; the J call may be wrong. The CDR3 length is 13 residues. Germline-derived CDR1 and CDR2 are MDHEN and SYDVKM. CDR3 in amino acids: CASRNLPLSEQFF. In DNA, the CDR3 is TGTGCCAGCAGGAACCTCCCCTTGAGCGAGCAGTTCTTC.

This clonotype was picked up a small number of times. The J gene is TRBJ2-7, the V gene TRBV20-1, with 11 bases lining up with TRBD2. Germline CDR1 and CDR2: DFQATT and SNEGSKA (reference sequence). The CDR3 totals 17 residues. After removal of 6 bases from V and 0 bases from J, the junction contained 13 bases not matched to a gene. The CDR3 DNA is TGCAGTGCCAGTTCAGCTAGCGGGGGGCCCAACTCCTACGAGCAGTACTTC. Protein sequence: CSASSASGGPNSYEQYF.

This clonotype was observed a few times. For the CDR3, the DNA is TGTGCCACCGCGGGGGAATCCGGTTCACCCCTCCACTTT. It is translated as CATAGESGSPLHF. The chain carries TRBV25-1 and TRBJ1-6; D is perhaps TRBD1 (5 bases). CDR1 is MGHDK, CDR2 SYGVNS, per germline. This CDR3 region has 13 residues. Trimming removed 10 bases from V and 9 bases from J, with 16 bases in between.

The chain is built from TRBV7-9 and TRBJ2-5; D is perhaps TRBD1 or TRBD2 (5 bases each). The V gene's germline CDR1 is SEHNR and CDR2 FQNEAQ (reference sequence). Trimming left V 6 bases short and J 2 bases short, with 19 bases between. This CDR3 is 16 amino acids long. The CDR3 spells CASRAGTGLLQETQYF. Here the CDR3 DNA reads TGTGCCAGCAGGGCCGGGACCGGACTGCTTCAAGAGACCCAGTACTTC.

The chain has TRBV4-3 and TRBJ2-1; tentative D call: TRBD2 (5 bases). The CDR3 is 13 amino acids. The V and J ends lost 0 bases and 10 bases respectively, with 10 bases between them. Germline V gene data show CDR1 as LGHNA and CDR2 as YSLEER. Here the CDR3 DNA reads TGCGCCAGCAGCCAAGAGGAGGTACGGGAGCAGTTCTTC. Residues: CASSQEEVREQFF.